Here is one T cell receptor beta chain with its context. This record belongs to a study of identical twins. MiXCR, run by TCRdb on the 5' RACE reads, gives a single entry per CDR3 protein. The data show just over 450,000 distinct CDR3 sequences, 12% to 15% seen once. V gave up 1 base and J gave up 5 bases, with 17 bases separating them. CDR3 length: 16 amino acids. Germline V gene lookup returns CDR1 LGHDT and CDR2 YNNKEL (reference sequence). These data are also associated with another study on yellow fever vaccine responses in identical twins.

The sequenced sample was CD4+ T cells sorted from blood. The sequence came from a woman aged 18-35 years in good health. This rearrangement joins TRBV3-1 to TRBJ2-5, with D tentatively TRBD1 (5 bases). The CDR3 region is CASSQVVAGMRETQYF. The CDR3 DNA reads as TGTGCCAGCAGCCAAGTGGTCGCAGGGATGAGGGAGACCCAGTACTTC.